Following are 3 T cell receptor beta chains from one sample sequenced in a study of cytomegalovirus exposure and HLA in healthy donors. Amplification used 60 Vbeta primers and 13 Jbeta primers. Some clones are missing from TCRdb's copy, which holds only in-frame ones; the method was immunoSEQ multiplex PCR. This sample contains roughly 62,000 clones. Sequencing was done on a sample of PBMCs. These receptors came from a male donor in good health and CMV-seronegative.

Notes on this clone: This sample also contains other DNA sequences that code for the same CDR3. The V call is TRBV28, the J call TRBJ2-2; D gene uncertain. Germline-derived CDR1 and CDR2 are MDHEN and SYDVKM. This CDR3 has 14 residues. V was clipped by 4 bases and J by 1 base, with 7 bases between them. CDR3 nucleotides: TGTGCCAGCAGTTCGGTACTGAACACCGGGGAGCTGTTTTTT. Its protein product is CASSSVLNTGELFF. Together with reference TRBV28 and TRBJ2-2, the CDR3 gives the full variable domain: DVKVTQSSRYLVKRTGEKVFLECVQDMDHENMFWYRQDPGLGLRLIYFSYDVKMKEKGDIPEGYSVSREKKERFSLILESASTNQTSMYLCASSSVLNTGELFFGEGSRLTVL.

The gene calls are TRBV10-3 and TRBJ1-1; D gene uncertain. The germline CDR1 and CDR2 sequences are ENHRY and SYGVKD. CDR3 length equals 13 residues. Trimming took 3 bases from V and 7 from J, leaving 12 bases between them. CDR3 protein: CAISDLLEGEAFF. The CDR3 region has the DNA TGTGCCATCAGTGACCTCCTGGAGGGTGAAGCTTTCTTT.

This CDR3 reads CASSVEGAYGYTF. CDR3 sequence (DNA): TGTGCCAGCAGCGTAGAGGGGGCATATGGCTACACCTTC. The chain has TRBV9 and TRBJ1-2; 7 positions agree with TRBD1. The junction had 1 base not matched to a gene; V was cut back by 0 bases and J by 5 bases. From germline, CDR1 is SGDLS and CDR2 YYNGEE. The CDR3 length is 13 residues.